This TCR beta chain was retrieved from a study of blood T cell repertoires in COVID-19. This CDR3 contains 14 residues. Trimming removed 5 bases at V and 1 base at J, with 12 bases between. Per the germline V gene, CDR1 is MNHEY and CDR2 is SVGEGT. In the original workflow: By means of reference gene primer amplification, nucleated cell counts were estimated. Generated by immunoSEQ multiplex PCR, the TCRdb table keeps only in-frame clones and is missing some. The DNA was the basis for D and trimming; V, J and clone size are from that table. This table has around 140,000 clones, nearly 85% appearing once.

This TCR came from a human donor in a cohort sampled during active COVID-19. The V and J genes are TRBV6-2 or TRBV6-3 and TRBJ2-7; D uncertain. Sequencing was performed on peripheral blood. CDR3 coding DNA: TGTGCCAGCAGTGACGCGACTTGGTCCTACGAGCAGTACGTC. Its translation is CASSDATWSYEQYV.